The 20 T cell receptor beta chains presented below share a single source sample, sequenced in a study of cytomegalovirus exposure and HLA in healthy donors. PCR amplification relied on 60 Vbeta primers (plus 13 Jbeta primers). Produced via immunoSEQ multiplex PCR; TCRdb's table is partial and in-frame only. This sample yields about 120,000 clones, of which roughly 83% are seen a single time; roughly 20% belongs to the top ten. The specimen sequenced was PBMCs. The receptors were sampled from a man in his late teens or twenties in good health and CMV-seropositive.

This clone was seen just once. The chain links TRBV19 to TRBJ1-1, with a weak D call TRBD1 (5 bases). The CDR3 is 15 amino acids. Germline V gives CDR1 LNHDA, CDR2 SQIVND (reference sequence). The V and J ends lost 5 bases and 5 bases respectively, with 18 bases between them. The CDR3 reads CASSWGGGVRTEAFF. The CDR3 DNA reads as TGTGCCAGTAGTTGGGGCGGGGGGGTGAGGACTGAAGCTTTCTTT.

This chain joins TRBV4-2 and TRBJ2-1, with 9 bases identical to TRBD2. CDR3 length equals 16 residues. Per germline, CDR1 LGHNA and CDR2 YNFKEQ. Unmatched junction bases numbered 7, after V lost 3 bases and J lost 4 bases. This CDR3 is CASSHETSGVYNEQFF. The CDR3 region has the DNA TGTGCCAGCAGCCATGAGACTAGCGGAGTTTACAATGAGCAGTTCTTC.

This CDR3 is CASTRDHDEQFF. Here the CDR3 DNA reads TGTGCCAGCACCCGGGATCACGATGAGCAGTTCTTC. The chain couples TRBV6-5 to TRBJ2-1; D is possibly TRBD2 (5 bases). Germline V gene data show CDR1 as MNHEY and CDR2 as SVGAGI. Trimming stripped 7 bases from V and 8 bases from J, with 12 bases between. The CDR3 runs to 12 residues.

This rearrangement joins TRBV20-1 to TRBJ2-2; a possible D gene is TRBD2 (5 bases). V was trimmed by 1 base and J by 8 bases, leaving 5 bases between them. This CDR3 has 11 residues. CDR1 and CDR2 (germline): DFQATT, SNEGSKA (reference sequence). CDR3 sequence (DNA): TGCAGTGCTAGAGCGGGGGGGGAGCTGTTTTTT. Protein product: CSARAGGELFF.

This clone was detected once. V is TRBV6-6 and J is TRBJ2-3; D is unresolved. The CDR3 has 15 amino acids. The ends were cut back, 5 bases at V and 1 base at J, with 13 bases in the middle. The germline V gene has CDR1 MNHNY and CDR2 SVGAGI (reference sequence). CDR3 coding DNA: TGTGCCAGCAGTAGCCACCTTCGTGGCACAGATACGCAGTATTTT. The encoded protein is CASSSHLRGTDTQYF.

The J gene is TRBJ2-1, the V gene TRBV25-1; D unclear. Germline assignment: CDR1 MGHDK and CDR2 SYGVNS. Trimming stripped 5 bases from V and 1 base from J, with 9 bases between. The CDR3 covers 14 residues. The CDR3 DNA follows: TGTGCCAGCAGTCCCCCGTTTTCCTACAATGAGCAGTTCTTC. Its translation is CASSPPFSYNEQFF.

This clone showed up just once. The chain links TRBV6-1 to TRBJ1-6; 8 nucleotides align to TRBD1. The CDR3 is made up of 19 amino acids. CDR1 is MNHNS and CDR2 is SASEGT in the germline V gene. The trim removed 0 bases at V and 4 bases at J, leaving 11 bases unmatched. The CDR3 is CASSEAPGGLRRYNSPLHF. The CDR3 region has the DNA TGTGCCAGCAGTGAAGCGCCAGGGGGCCTTAGGAGGTATAATTCACCCCTCCACTTT.

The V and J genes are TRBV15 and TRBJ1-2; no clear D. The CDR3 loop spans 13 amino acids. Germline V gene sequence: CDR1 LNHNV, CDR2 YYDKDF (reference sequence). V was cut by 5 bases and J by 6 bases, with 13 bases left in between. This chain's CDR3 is CATSPVILDGYTF. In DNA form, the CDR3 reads TGTGCCACCAGCCCGGTAATACTGGATGGCTACACCTTC.

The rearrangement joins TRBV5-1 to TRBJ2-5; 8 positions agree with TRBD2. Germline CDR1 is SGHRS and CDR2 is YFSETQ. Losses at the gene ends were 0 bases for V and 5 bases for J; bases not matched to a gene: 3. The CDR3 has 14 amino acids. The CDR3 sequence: CASSLDGGGETQYF. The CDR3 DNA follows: TGCGCCAGCAGCTTGGATGGCGGGGGGGAGACCCAGTACTTC.

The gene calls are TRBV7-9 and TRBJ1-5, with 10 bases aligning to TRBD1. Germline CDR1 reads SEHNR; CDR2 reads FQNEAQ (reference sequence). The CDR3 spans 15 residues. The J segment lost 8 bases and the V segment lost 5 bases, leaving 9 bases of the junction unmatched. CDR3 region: CASSPGQGVHEPQHF. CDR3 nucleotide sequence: TGTGCCAGCAGCCCCGGACAGGGGGTTCATGAGCCCCAGCATTTT.

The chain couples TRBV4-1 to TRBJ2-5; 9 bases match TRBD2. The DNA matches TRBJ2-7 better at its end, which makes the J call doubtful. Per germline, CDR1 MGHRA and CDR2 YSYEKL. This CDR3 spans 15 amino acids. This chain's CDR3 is CASSRAGGSAYEQYF. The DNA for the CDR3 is TGCGCCAGCAGCCGAGCGGGGGGATCTGCCTACGAGCAGTACTTC.

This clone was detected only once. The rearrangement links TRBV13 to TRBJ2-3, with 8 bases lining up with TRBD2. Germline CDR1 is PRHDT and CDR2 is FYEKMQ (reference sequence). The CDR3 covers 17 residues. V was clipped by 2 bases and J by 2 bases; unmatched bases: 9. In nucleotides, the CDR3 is TGTGCCAGCAGCTTACGCACGGGGGGGCCTGTCACAGATACGCAGTATTTT. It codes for CASSLRTGGPVTDTQYF.

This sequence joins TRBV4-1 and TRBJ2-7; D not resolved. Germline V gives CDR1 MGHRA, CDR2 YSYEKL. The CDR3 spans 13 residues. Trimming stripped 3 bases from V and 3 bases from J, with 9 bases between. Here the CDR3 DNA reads TGCGCCAGCAGCCAGGTGCTAAACTACGAGCAGTACTTC. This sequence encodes CASSQVLNYEQYF.

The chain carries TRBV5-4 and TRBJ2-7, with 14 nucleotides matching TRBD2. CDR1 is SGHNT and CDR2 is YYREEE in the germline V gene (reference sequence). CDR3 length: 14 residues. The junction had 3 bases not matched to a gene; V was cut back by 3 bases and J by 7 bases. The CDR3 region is CASSWTSGGREQYF. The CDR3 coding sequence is TGTGCCAGCAGCTGGACTAGCGGGGGGAGGGAGCAGTACTTC.

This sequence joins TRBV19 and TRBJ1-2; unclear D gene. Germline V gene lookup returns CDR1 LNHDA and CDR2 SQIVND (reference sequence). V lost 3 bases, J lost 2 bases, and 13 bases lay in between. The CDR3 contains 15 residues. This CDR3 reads CASSIEGGRNYGYTF. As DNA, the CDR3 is TGTGCCAGTAGTATCGAGGGCGGGAGGAACTATGGCTACACCTTC.

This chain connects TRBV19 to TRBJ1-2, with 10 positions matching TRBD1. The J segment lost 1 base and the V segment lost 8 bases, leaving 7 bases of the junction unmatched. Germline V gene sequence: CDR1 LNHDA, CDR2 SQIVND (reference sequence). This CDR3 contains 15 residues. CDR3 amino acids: CASGDRGEVNYGYTF. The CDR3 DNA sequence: TGTGCCAGTGGGGACAGGGGTGAGGTTAACTATGGCTACACCTTC.

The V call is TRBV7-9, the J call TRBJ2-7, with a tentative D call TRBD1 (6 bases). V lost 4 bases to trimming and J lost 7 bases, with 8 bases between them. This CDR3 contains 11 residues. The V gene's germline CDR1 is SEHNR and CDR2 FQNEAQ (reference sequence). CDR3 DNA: TGTGCCAGCAGCTACCAGGGGGAGCAGTACTTC. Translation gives CASSYQGEQYF.

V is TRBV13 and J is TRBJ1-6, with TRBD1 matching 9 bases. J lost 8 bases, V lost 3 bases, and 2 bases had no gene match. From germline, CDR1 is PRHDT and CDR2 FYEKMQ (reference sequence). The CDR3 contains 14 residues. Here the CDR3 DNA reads TGTGCCAGCAGCTTGGGACAGGGTGATTCACCCCTCCACTTT. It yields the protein CASSLGQGDSPLHF.

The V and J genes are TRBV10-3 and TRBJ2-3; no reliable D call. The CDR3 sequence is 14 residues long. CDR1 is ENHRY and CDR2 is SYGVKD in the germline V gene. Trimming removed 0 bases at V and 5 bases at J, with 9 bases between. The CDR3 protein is CAISESEIGDTQYF. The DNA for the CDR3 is TGTGCCATCAGTGAGTCGGAGATCGGAGATACGCAGTATTTT.

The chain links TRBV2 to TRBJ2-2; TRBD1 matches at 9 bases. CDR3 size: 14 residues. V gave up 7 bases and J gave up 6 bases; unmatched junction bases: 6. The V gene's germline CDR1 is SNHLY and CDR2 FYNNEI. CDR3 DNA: TGTGCCAGCAAAGGGACAGGGCTCGCCGGGGAGCTGTTTTTT. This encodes CASKGTGLAGELFF.